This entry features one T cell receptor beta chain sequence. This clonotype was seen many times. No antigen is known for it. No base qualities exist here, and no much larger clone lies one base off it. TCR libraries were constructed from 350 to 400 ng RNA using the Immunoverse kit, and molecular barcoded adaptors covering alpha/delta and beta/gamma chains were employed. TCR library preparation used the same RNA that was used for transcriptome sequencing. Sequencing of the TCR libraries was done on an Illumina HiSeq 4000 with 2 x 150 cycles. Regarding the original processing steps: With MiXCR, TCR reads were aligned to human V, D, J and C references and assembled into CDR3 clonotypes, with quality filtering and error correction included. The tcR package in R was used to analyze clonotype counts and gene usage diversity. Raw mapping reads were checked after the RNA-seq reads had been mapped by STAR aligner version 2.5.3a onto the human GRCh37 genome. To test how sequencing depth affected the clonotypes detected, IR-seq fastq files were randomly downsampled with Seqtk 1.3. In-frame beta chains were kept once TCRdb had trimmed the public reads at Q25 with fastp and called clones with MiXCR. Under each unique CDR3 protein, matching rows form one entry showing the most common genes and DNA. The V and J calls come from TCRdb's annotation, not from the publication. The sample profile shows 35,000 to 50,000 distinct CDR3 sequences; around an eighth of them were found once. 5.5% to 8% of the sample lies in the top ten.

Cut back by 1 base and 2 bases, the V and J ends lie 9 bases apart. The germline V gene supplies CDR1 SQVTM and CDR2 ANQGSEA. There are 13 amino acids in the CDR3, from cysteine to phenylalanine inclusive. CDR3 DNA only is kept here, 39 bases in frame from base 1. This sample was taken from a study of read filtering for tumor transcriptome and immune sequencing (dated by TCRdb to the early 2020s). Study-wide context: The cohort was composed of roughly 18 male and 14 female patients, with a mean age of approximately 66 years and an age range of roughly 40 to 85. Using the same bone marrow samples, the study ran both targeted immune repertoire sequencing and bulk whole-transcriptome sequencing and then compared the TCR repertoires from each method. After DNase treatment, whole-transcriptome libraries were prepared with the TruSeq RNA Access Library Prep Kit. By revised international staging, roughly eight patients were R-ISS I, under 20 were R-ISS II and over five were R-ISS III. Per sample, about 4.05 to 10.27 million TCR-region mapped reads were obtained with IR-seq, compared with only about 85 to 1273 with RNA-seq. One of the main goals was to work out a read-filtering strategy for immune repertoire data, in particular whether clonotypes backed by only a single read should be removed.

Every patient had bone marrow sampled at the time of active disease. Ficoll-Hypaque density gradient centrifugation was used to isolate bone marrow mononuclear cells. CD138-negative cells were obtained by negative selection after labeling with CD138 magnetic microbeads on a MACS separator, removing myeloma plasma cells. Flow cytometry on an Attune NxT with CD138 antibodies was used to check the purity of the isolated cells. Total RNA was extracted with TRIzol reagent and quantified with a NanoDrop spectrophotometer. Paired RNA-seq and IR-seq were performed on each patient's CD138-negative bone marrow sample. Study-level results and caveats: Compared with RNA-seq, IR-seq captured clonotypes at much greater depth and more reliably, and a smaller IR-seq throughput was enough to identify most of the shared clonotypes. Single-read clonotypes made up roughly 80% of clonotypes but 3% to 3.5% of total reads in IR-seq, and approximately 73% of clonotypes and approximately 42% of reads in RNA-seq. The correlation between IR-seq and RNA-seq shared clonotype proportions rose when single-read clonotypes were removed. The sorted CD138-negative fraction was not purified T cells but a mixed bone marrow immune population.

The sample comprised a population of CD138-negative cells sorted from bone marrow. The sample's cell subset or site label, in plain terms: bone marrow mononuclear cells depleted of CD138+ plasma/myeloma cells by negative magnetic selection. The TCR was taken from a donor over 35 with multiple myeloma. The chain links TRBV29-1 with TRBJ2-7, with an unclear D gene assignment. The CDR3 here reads CSVEGPGTYEQYF. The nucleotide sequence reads TGCAGCGTTGAAGGACCAGGAACCTACGAGCAGTACTTC.